A single sample is the source of the 21 T cell receptor beta chains below, sequenced in a study of neurological immune-mediated disorders. From the 5' RACE reads, TCRdb called clonotypes with MiXCR, one entry per CDR3 protein. Found here are 65,000 to 80,000 distinct CDR3 sequences, approximately 17% of them singletons; the top ten hold 15%. The source material was PBMCs. These receptors were collected from a woman aged 40 to 50 in good health.

This clonotype was seen at least ten times. The chain combines TRBV7-2 with TRBJ1-4; no firm D call. Germline CDR1 reads SGHTA; CDR2 reads FQGNSA. The V gene lost 3 bases and the J gene lost 0 bases, with 8 bases spanning the gap. This CDR3 region has 15 residues. The CDR3 DNA reads TGTGCCAGCAGCTTCCAGAAAGCAACTAATGAAAAACTGTTTTTT. Translation: CASSFQKATNEKLFF.

This clonotype was observed at least ten times. Written as DNA, the CDR3 is TGTGCCACCAGCCCAGGCCGGTGGAATGAGCAGTTCTTC. It is translated as CATSPGRWNEQFF. This rearrangement joins TRBV15 to TRBJ2-1, with unresolved D. The CDR3 extends over 13 amino acids. Trimming removed 5 bases at V and 7 bases at J, with 12 bases between. Germline lookup yields CDR1 LNHNV and CDR2 YYDKDF (reference sequence).

On this clonotype: Germline is not matched at one junction end, which may reflect a read error. The J gene is TRBJ2-1, the V gene TRBV11-3; 9 bases fit TRBD1. Per germline, CDR1 SGHNT and CDR2 YENEEA. The CDR3 has 14 amino acids. The CDR3 loop is CASSLSGQGNDQLF. The CDR3 region has the DNA TGTGCCAGCAGCTTATCGGGACAGGGCAATGACCAGTTATTC.

This chain uses TRBV7-2 with TRBJ2-3, with D unresolved. The CDR3 consists of 13 residues. The germline gives CDR1 SGHTA, CDR2 FQGNSA. V lost 5 bases and J 5 bases, leaving 11 bases between the germline ends. The CDR3 DNA sequence: TGTGCCAGCAGCCAAGGTGTGGGAGATACGCAGTATTTT. Its translation: CASSQGVGDTQYF.

At least ten counts were recorded for this clonotype. The rearrangement links TRBV6-1 to TRBJ2-5, with D perhaps matching TRBD1 (6 bases). Trimming removed 5 bases from V and 5 bases from J, with 12 bases in between. Germline-derived CDR1 and CDR2 are MNHNS and SASEGT. The length of the CDR3 is 13 residues. CDR3 residues: CASSTGPGETQYF. DNA of the CDR3: TGTGCCAGCAGTACAGGGCCGGGGGAGACCCAGTACTTC.

There are many counts of this clonotype. This chain uses TRBV7-2 with TRBJ1-2; D is unclear. Between the trimmed V and J ends, which lost 5 bases and 5 bases, there was a span of 21 bases. From germline, CDR1 is SGHTA and CDR2 FQGNSA. The CDR3 contains 16 residues. The CDR3 coding sequence is TGTGCCAGCAGCCCGGAGATTAGGGCGGGAGGATATGGCTACACCTTC. Its protein product is CASSPEIRAGGYGYTF. Together with reference TRBV7-2 and TRBJ1-2, the CDR3 gives the full variable domain: GAGVSQSPSNKVTEKGKDVELRCDPISGHTALYWYRQSLGQGLEFLIYFQGNSAPDKSGLPSDRFSAERTGGSVSTLTIQRTQQEDSAVYLCASSPEIRAGGYGYTFGSGTRLTVV.

This clonotype appeared many times. This chain connects TRBV4-3 to TRBJ2-3; D may correspond to TRBD1 or TRBD2 (5 bases each). This CDR3 has 14 residues. Germline V CDR1 and CDR2: LGHNA, YSLEER. V shed 0 bases and J shed 7 bases, with 11 bases lying between them. CDR3 bases: TGCGCCAGCAGCCAAGATCCCGGGACGAATACGCAGTATTTT. This sequence encodes CASSQDPGTNTQYF.

This clonotype has a count of ten or more. V gene TRBV5-1 combines with J gene TRBJ1-2; D is undetermined. The CDR3 totals 14 residues. The germline V gene encodes CDR1 SGHRS and CDR2 YFSETQ. Trimming pared 0 bases from V and 4 bases from J, leaving 10 bases between. The DNA for the CDR3 is TGCGCCAGCAGCTTGGTCCAGGATGGCTATGGCTACACCTTC. Translating gives CASSLVQDGYGYTF.

This clonotype was seen repeatedly, ten times or more. The chain carries TRBV7-2 and TRBJ2-3; a possible D gene is TRBD2 (6 bases). V was trimmed by 5 bases and J by 3 bases, leaving 9 bases between them. The CDR3 length is 13 residues. Germline loops: CDR1 SGHTA, CDR2 FQGNSA. The CDR3 DNA reads TGTGCCAGCAGCGAAGGACTAACAGATACGCAGTATTTT. Translating it yields CASSEGLTDTQYF.

This chain links TRBV5-1 with TRBJ1-1, with 9 bases identical to TRBD1. The CDR3 extends over 14 amino acids. Germline assignment: CDR1 SGHRS and CDR2 YFSETQ. V gave up 4 bases and J gave up 5 bases; unmatched junction bases: 6. The CDR3 sequence: CASSEGQGWTEAFF. The CDR3 DNA reads as TGCGCCAGCAGCGAGGGACAGGGTTGGACTGAAGCTTTCTTT.

In its sample, this clonotype was seen many times. V and J are TRBV7-3 and TRBJ2-3; D may be TRBD2 (6 bases). Trimming pared 0 bases from V and 6 bases from J, leaving 13 bases between. The CDR3 has 15 amino acids. Germline loops: CDR1 SGHTA, CDR2 FQGTGA. CDR3 sequence (DNA): TGTGCCAGCAGCTTAACGCGGACTAATCCTGATACGCAGTATTTT. Translated: CASSLTRTNPDTQYF.

Written as DNA, the CDR3 is TGTGCCAGCAGCTCCACCTCGGACAGGGCAGTGATGTATGAGCAGTTCTTC. It codes for CASSSTSDRAVMYEQFF. The chain carries TRBV7-9 and TRBJ2-1; 8 bases match TRBD1. Unmatched junction bases numbered 16, after V lost 4 bases and J lost 8 bases. CDR3 length: 17 amino acids. Germline V CDR1 and CDR2: SEHNR, FQNEAQ (reference sequence).

This clonotype was recorded many times. This chain links TRBV20-1 with TRBJ2-5; D not certain. The germline V gene has CDR1 DFQATT and CDR2 SNEGSKA (reference sequence). There are 17 residues in the CDR3. The V gene lost 0 bases and the J gene lost 2 bases, with 19 bases spanning the gap. DNA of the CDR3: TGCAGTGCTAGAGATCCAGTGGGCGGAGCTAGACAAGAGACCCAGTACTTC. This sequence encodes CSARDPVGGARQETQYF.

The rearrangement links TRBV20-1 to TRBJ1-2; possibly TRBD1 for D (6 bases). CDR1 is DFQATT and CDR2 is SNEGSKA in the germline V gene (reference sequence). This CDR3 is 16 amino acids long. V was clipped by 7 bases and J by 4 bases, with 25 bases between them. The CDR3 region is CSDFGSTSQGSYGYTF. The CDR3 DNA reads TGCAGTGATTTTGGATCCACATCACAGGGCTCCTATGGCTACACCTTC.

The chain recombines TRBV15 with TRBJ2-2; TRBD1 matches 7 bases. Trimming removed 3 bases from V and 7 bases from J; junction bases left unmatched: 2. The germline CDR1 and CDR2 sequences are LNHNV and YYDKDF (reference sequence). The CDR3 sequence is 13 residues long. CDR3 loop: CATSRTGYGELFF. CDR3 bases: TGTGCCACCAGCAGGACAGGGTACGGGGAGCTGTTTTTT.

The V gene is TRBV10-3, the J gene TRBJ2-1, with D maybe TRBD2 (5 bases). V lost 6 bases, J lost 8 bases, and 14 bases lay in between. The CDR3 contains 13 residues. The germline V gene encodes CDR1 ENHRY and CDR2 SYGVKD. The CDR3 here is CAIRAGEWDEQFF. The CDR3 DNA reads as TGTGCCATCAGGGCCGGGGAGTGGGATGAGCAGTTCTTC.

At least ten counts were recorded for this clonotype. V and J are TRBV20-1 and TRBJ2-1, with 9 bases that match TRBD2. V was pared by 6 bases and J by 8 bases, with 14 bases of the junction left unmatched. Germline CDR1 reads DFQATT; CDR2 reads SNEGSKA (reference sequence). The CDR3 spans 15 residues. CDR3 in DNA: TGCAGTGCCGGAGATGGAGCGGGGGGTGGCCATGAGCAGTTCTTC. Translating it yields CSAGDGAGGGHEQFF.

The sample holds many counts of this clonotype. The chain is built from TRBV20-1 and TRBJ2-7; weak D call: TRBD2 (6 bases). Trimming left V 1 base short and J 6 bases short, with 10 bases between. Per germline, CDR1 DFQATT and CDR2 SNEGSKA (reference sequence). CDR3 length: 12 residues. The CDR3 bases are TGCAGTGCTAGAGCGGGGGACCTCGAGCAGTACTTC. Translating gives CSARAGDLEQYF.

The chain couples TRBV27 to TRBJ2-2; 10 bases map to TRBD1. V dropped 4 bases and J dropped 1; count of bases not matched to a gene: 9. The V gene's germline CDR1 is MNHEY and CDR2 SMNVEV (reference sequence). The CDR3 is made up of 18 amino acids. The CDR3: CASSSWTGGLGNTGELFF. DNA of the CDR3: TGTGCCAGCAGTTCCTGGACAGGGGGATTAGGGAACACCGGGGAGCTGTTTTTT.

The V gene is TRBV2, the J gene TRBJ1-5; no firm D call. V lost 2 bases, J lost 3 bases, and 11 bases lay in between. The CDR3 contains 15 residues. Germline values: CDR1 SNHLY, CDR2 FYNNEI. CDR3 in DNA: TGTGCCAGCAGTGAATTAGCCAGCCCCAATCAGCCCCAGCATTTT. It yields the protein CASSELASPNQPQHF.

This clonotype has a count of ten or more. This chain links TRBV7-8 with TRBJ1-1, with 9 bases aligning to TRBD1. CDR3 length: 16 residues. Germline loops: CDR1 SGHVS, CDR2 FQNEAQ. With 4 bases clipped from V and 4 bases from J, the junction kept 10 bases outside the gene matches. CDR3 sequence: CASSSSTGGYATEAFF. CDR3 coding DNA: TGTGCCAGCAGCTCTTCGACAGGGGGTTATGCCACTGAAGCTTTCTTT.